This entry concerns a single T cell receptor beta chain. This sample stems from a study of blood T cell repertoires in COVID-19. The overall study: Some COVID-19 samples were acute and others convalescent; all came from the United States, Italy and Spain. The cDNA or gDNA used as material had been derived from T cells, B-cell-depleted T cells, or PBMCs.

As originally analysed: Counts of nucleated cells, estimated from reference gene primer amplification, were obtained. TCRdb's copy holds only in-frame clones and misses some; the assay was immunoSEQ multiplex PCR. From that table come the V and J calls and clone size; the DNA was used to work out D and trimming. This sample has about 140,000 clones, with about 90% found just once. V was cut by 2 bases and J by 0 bases, with 10 bases left in between. Germline values: CDR1 LGHDT, CDR2 YNNKEL (reference sequence). The CDR3 extends over 16 amino acids. This chain uses TRBV3-1 (or the pseudogene TRBV3-2) with TRBJ2-2; a weak D match, TRBD1 (6 bases). This TCR derives from a woman in her 50s with acute or convalescent COVID-19. Sequencing was done on a sample of peripheral blood. The chain's CDR3 is CASSQNRVTNTGELFF. Written as DNA, the CDR3 is TGTGCCAGCAGCCAAAACAGGGTGACGAACACCGGGGAGCTGTTTTTT.